A single sample gave rise to the 20 T cell receptor beta chains below, sequenced in a study of early T cells in non-severe SARS-CoV-2 infection. MiXCR, run by TCRdb on the 5' RACE reads, gives a single entry per CDR3 protein. The sample lists about 36,000 distinct CDR3 sequences, 5.3% occurring once. The sample taken for sequencing was whole blood. The receptor set was obtained from an adult who was a healthcare worker with PCR-confirmed SARS-CoV-2 infection or an uninfected control (not recorded which).

This clonotype has at least ten counts. The gene calls are TRBV6-4 and TRBJ2-3, with D perhaps assigned TRBD1 or TRBD2 (6 bases each). The CDR3 spans 14 residues. Germline CDR1 is MRHNA and CDR2 is SNTAGT. Deletions cut 6 bases from V and 4 bases from J, with 14 bases between. CDR3 in amino acids: CASSGAGEADTQYF. Here the CDR3 DNA reads TGTGCCAGCAGCGGGGCAGGGGAGGCAGATACGCAGTATTTT.

This clonotype occurred many times. The chain has TRBV4-1 and TRBJ1-4; D unclear. This CDR3 is built from 16 residues. Germline values: CDR1 MGHRA, CDR2 YSYEKL. V gave up 0 bases and J gave up 0 bases, with 8 bases separating them. The CDR3, as DNA: TGCGCCAGCAGCCAAGATAGGAGTGCAACTAATGAAAAACTGTTTTTT. Protein: CASSQDRSATNEKLFF.

This clonotype showed up just a few times. The DNA for the CDR3 is TGTGCCAGCAGTTTAGGGACAGGCCCCTACGAGCAGTACTTC. Its translation: CASSLGTGPYEQYF. The V call is TRBV28, the J call TRBJ2-7, with 8 bases lining up with TRBD1. The CDR3 is 14 residues long. In germline, CDR1 is MDHEN, CDR2 SYDVKM. J gave up 2 bases and V 2 bases, and 2 bases lay outside the gene matches.

This clonotype was observed a few times. The chain employs TRBV7-3 and TRBJ1-1; unclear D gene. The germline V gene has CDR1 SGHTA and CDR2 FQGTGA. The CDR3 sequence is 13 residues long. V lost 2 bases, J lost 2 bases, and 6 bases lay in between. For the CDR3, the DNA is TGTGCCAGCAGCTTATCTGGAAACACTGAAGCTTTCTTT. Translation gives CASSLSGNTEAFF. Full variable domain (missing parts from reference TRBV7-3 and TRBJ1-1): GAGVSQTPSNKVTEKGKYVELRCDPISGHTALYWYRQSLGQGPEFLIYFQGTGAADDSGLPNDRFFAVRPEGSVSTLKIQRTERGDSAVYLCASSLSGNTEAFFGQGTRLTVV.

This clonotype was seen repeatedly, ten times or more. The chain couples TRBV30 to TRBJ1-2; D unresolved. Trimming pared 3 bases from V and 4 bases from J, leaving 9 bases between. Germline CDR1 and CDR2: GTSNPN and SVGIG (reference sequence). CDR3 length equals 12 residues. The CDR3 DNA reads TGTGCCTGGAGCTCCCGGGGCTATGGCTACACCTTC. This translates into CAWSSRGYGYTF. Variable domain in full (rest from reference TRBV30 and TRBJ1-2): SQTIHQWPATLVQPVGSPLSLECTVEGTSNPNLYWYRQAAGRGLQLLFYSVGIGQISSEVPQNLSASRPQDRQFILSSKKLLLSDSGFYLCAWSSRGYGYTFGSGTRLTVV.

This clonotype was detected a few times. The gene calls are TRBV6-6 and TRBJ1-4, with 11 bases aligning to TRBD1. Germline CDR1 and CDR2: MNHNY and SVGAGI (reference sequence). The trim removed 4 bases at V and 6 bases at J, leaving 10 bases unmatched. CDR3 size: 17 residues. The CDR3 DNA is TGTGCCAGCAGTTCCCGGACAGGGGGCAGGATTGATGAAAAACTGTTTTTT. Protein sequence: CASSSRTGGRIDEKLFF.

This clonotype was detected many times. This chain uses TRBV30 with TRBJ2-3; D could derive from TRBD1 or TRBD2 (5 bases each). V was shortened by 4 bases and J by 4 bases, with 12 bases between the two germline ends. CDR1 is GTSNPN and CDR2 is SVGIG in the germline V gene (reference sequence). The CDR3 runs 13 residues. The CDR3 DNA reads TGTGCCTGGATGGGGACCCGCGCAGATACGCAGTATTTT. It codes for CAWMGTRADTQYF. Using reference TRBV30 and TRBJ2-3 for the parts outside the CDR3, the full variable domain is SQTIHQWPATLVQPVGSPLSLECTVEGTSNPNLYWYRQAAGRGLQLLFYSVGIGQISSEVPQNLSASRPQDRQFILSSKKLLLSDSGFYLCAWMGTRADTQYFGPGTRLTVL.

In its sample, this clonotype was seen many times. The chain recombines TRBV11-2 with TRBJ2-1; 9 bases line up with TRBD2. The germline V gene encodes CDR1 SGHAT and CDR2 FQNNGV. The trim removed 8 bases at V and 10 bases at J, leaving 12 bases unmatched. This CDR3 is 14 amino acids long. The CDR3 sequence is CASGLGAGGNEQFF. The CDR3 DNA is TGTGCCAGCGGCCTTGGAGCGGGGGGCAACGAGCAGTTCTTC.

In this sample, this clonotype turned up many times. This sequence joins TRBV28 and TRBJ2-1, with D possibly TRBD1 on 5 matching bases. CDR3 size: 14 residues. Between the trimmed V and J ends, which lost 6 bases and 6 bases, there was a span of 15 bases. Germline CDR1 reads MDHEN; CDR2 reads SYDVKM. As DNA, the CDR3 is TGTGCCAGCAGGCCCCATTCAGGGTCCAATGAGCAGTTCTTC. Its translation: CASRPHSGSNEQFF.

This clonotype has more than one count but fewer than ten. The rearrangement links TRBV20-1 to TRBJ2-3, with TRBD1 matching over 10 bases. Germline CDR1 reads DFQATT; CDR2 reads SNEGSKA (reference sequence). V shed 6 bases and J 4 bases; nucleotides not matched to a gene: 10. The CDR3 sequence is 15 residues long. CDR3 amino acids: CSAESLGQGADTQYF. The CDR3, as DNA: TGCAGTGCCGAATCTTTAGGACAGGGGGCAGATACGCAGTATTTT.

This clonotype was counted many times. This chain connects TRBV4-1 to TRBJ2-1; tentatively, D is TRBD2 (6 bases). The germline V gene encodes CDR1 MGHRA and CDR2 YSYEKL. This CDR3 region has 16 residues. The V end lost 5 bases, the J end lost 7 bases, and 21 bases lay between the germline ends. This CDR3 reads CASSAGGDFKGNEQFF. In DNA, the CDR3 is TGCGCCAGCAGCGCAGGTGGGGACTTCAAGGGTAATGAGCAGTTCTTC.

This clonotype was detected many times. J is TRBJ2-5 and V is TRBV7-6, with a tentative D call TRBD2 (6 bases). Germline CDR1 SGHVS, CDR2 FNYEAQ. With 7 bases removed from V and 4 bases from J, the gap between germline ends came to 16 bases. This CDR3 has 14 amino acids. This CDR3 is CASTSPSDGETQYF. The CDR3 DNA follows: TGTGCCAGCACCTCCCCTAGCGACGGAGAGACCCAGTACTTC.

The J gene is TRBJ1-4, the V gene TRBV28; D possibly corresponds to TRBD1 (6 bases). V shed 5 bases and J shed 4 bases, with 17 bases lying between them. The CDR3 covers 16 residues. Germline CDR1 MDHEN, CDR2 SYDVKM. CDR3 sequence (DNA): TGTGCCAGCAGTACCTTTGGGGGCAAATATAATGAAAAACTGTTTTTT. Translated, it gives CASSTFGGKYNEKLFF.

This clonotype has ten or more counts. The genes are TRBV7-9 and TRBJ2-2; D could derive from TRBD1 or TRBD2 (5 bases each). The V and J ends lost 0 bases and 6 bases respectively, with 8 bases between them. Germline V lookup: CDR1 SEHNR, CDR2 FQNEAQ (reference sequence). This CDR3 comprises 14 residues. The CDR3 sequence: CASSLARDAGELFF. The CDR3 region has the DNA TGTGCCAGCAGCTTAGCCAGGGACGCCGGGGAGCTGTTTTTT.

The sample holds a few counts of this clonotype. This chain joins TRBV7-9 and TRBJ2-1; D remains ambiguous. Germline lookup yields CDR1 SEHNR and CDR2 FQNEAQ (reference sequence). This CDR3 contains 11 residues. The V end was cut by 5 bases, the J end by 4 bases, with 3 bases between. The CDR3 sequence is CASSPYNEQFF. CDR3 nucleotide sequence: TGTGCCAGCAGCCCTTACAATGAGCAGTTCTTC.

This clonotype has at least ten counts. The chain has TRBV27 and TRBJ1-1, with D possibly matching TRBD1 (5 bases). V was cut by 3 bases and J by 4 bases, with 21 bases left in between. CDR3 length: 17 amino acids. Looked up from germline, CDR1 is MNHEY and CDR2 is SMNVEV (reference sequence). CDR3 amino acids: CASSFRVPTIRGTEAFF. The CDR3 DNA is TGTGCCAGCAGTTTCCGGGTCCCCACTATTAGGGGCACTGAAGCTTTCTTT.

This clonotype showed up just a few times. The rearrangement joins TRBV10-3 to TRBJ2-7, with D tentatively TRBD1 (5 bases). The germline V gene has CDR1 ENHRY and CDR2 SYGVKD. The CDR3 spans 12 residues. Trimming took off 4 bases at V and 5 bases at J, with 9 bases between the two ends. CDR3 coding DNA: TGTGCCATCAGTGGGCAGGGCAACGAGCAGTACTTC. Encoded protein: CAISGQGNEQYF.

The table lists this clonotype with many counts. The rearrangement joins TRBV20-1 to TRBJ2-1; unclear D gene. Germline V gene sequence: CDR1 DFQATT, CDR2 SNEGSKA (reference sequence). The CDR3 has 13 residues. Trimming cost V 4 bases and J 9 bases, with 16 bases left between them. CDR3 sequence (DNA): TGCAGTGCTATTGGGGAATGGAGTGCTGAGCAGTTCTTC. The encoded protein is CSAIGEWSAEQFF.

This clonotype has a count of ten or more. The chain links TRBV30 to TRBJ2-1; D is possibly TRBD2 (5 bases). The V gene lost 4 bases and the J gene lost 8 bases, with 9 bases spanning the gap. Germline loops: CDR1 GTSNPN, CDR2 SVGIG (reference sequence). This CDR3 has 11 residues. The CDR3 bases are TGTGCCTGGATCAGAGGGTATGAGCAGTTCTTC. Translation: CAWIRGYEQFF.

This clonotype was observed at least ten times. V gene TRBV5-6 combines with J gene TRBJ2-7; 7 bases agree with TRBD2. Losses at the gene ends were 4 bases for V and 4 bases for J; bases not matched to a gene: 11. This CDR3 is built from 15 residues. Germline CDR1 is SGHDT and CDR2 is YYEEEE. The CDR3 spells CASSPLRGSTYEQYF. The CDR3 nucleotides read TGTGCCAGCAGCCCCCTACGCGGGAGCACATACGAGCAGTACTTC.